This T cell receptor beta chain was found in a study of blood T cell repertoires in COVID-19. Study-level information: COVID-19 samples from acute and convalescent phases originated in the United States, Italy and Spain. T cells, B-cell-depleted T cells, or PBMCs supplied cDNA or gDNA.

Per the original methods: Estimation of nucleated cell counts was performed using reference gene primer amplification. The data were produced by immunoSEQ multiplex PCR, yet TCRdb's version contains in-frame clones alone and is incomplete. V and J calls and clone size are given by that table; D and trimming were obtained from the DNA. The sample lists 84,000 or so clones; over 75% were seen once. This clone was picked up one time. Germline trimming cut 4 bases from V and 3 bases from J; bases unmatched to any gene: 8. Germline V gives CDR1 SGHRS, CDR2 YFSETQ. The CDR3 length is 15 residues. This sequence originates from a human donor in a cohort sampled during active COVID-19. Input material: peripheral blood. V is TRBV5-1 and J is TRBJ2-7; 9 positions match TRBD1. CDR3 nucleotide sequence: TGCGCCAGCAGCGTCGCCGGGACAGGGAACTACGAGCAGTACTTC. It yields the protein CASSVAGTGNYEQYF.